Listed below are T cell receptor beta chains from one sample, sequenced in a study of cytomegalovirus exposure and HLA in healthy donors. Produced via immunoSEQ multiplex PCR; TCRdb's table is partial and in-frame only. Of 150,000 to 200,000 clones in the sample, roughly 70% were seen once. Sequenced sample: PBMCs. The receptors stem from a man younger than 40 in good health and CMV-seropositive. The CDR3 runs from the conserved cysteine through the conserved F or W. The D gene is left open where the match is weak. Not every row has a clone size; where given, it reads once, few, many or a size class.

j_call: TRBJ2-7; d_call: TRBD1; clone_size: NA; v_call: TRBV6-5; cdr3_aa: CASSQRQGPYEQYF; cdr3_nt: TGTGCCAGCAGCCAACGACAGGGCCCCTACGAGCAGTACTTC
j_call: TRBJ1-2; d_call: NA; clone_size: NA; v_call: TRBV5-6; cdr3_aa: CASSFLGEYGYTF; cdr3_nt: TGTGCCAGCAGCTTCTTAGGGGAATATGGCTACACCTTC
j_call: TRBJ2-5; d_call: NA; clone_size: NA; v_call: TRBV9; cdr3_aa: CASSPRLDQETQYF; cdr3_nt: TGTGCCAGCAGCCCCAGACTGGACCAAGAGACCCAGTACTTC
j_call: TRBJ2-1; d_call: NA; clone_size: NA; v_call: TRBV5-1; cdr3_aa: CASSLGGEPNNEQFF; cdr3_nt: TGCGCCAGCAGCTTGGGGGGCGAACCAAACAATGAGCAGTTCTTC
j_call: TRBJ2-1; d_call: NA; clone_size: NA; v_call: TRBV5-1; cdr3_aa: CASSLSRVSYNEQFF; cdr3_nt: TGCGCCAGCAGCTTGAGCAGGGTCTCCTACAATGAGCAGTTCTTC
j_call: TRBJ1-2; d_call: TRBD1; clone_size: once; v_call: TRBV2; cdr3_aa: CASSPGTGDGYTF; cdr3_nt: TGTGCCAGCTCTCCCGGGACAGGGGATGGCTACACCTTC
j_call: TRBJ2-7; d_call: TRBD2; clone_size: NA; v_call: TRBV6-5; cdr3_aa: CASSYSTSASYEQYF; cdr3_nt: TGTGCCAGCAGTTACTCGACTAGCGCTTCCTACGAGCAGTACTTC
j_call: TRBJ1-2; d_call: NA; clone_size: NA; v_call: TRBV5-1; cdr3_aa: CASSWAFSEDGYTF; cdr3_nt: TGCGCCAGCAGCTGGGCGTTTAGCGAAGATGGCTACACCTTC
j_call: TRBJ2-2; d_call: NA; clone_size: NA; v_call: TRBV5-1; cdr3_aa: CASSLALDRGTGELFF; cdr3_nt: TGCGCCAGCAGCTTGGCTTTAGATCGGGGTACCGGGGAGCTGTTTTTT
j_call: TRBJ1-2; d_call: NA; clone_size: NA; v_call: TRBV30; cdr3_aa: CAWTLLFRQEDYGYTF; cdr3_nt: TGTGCCTGGACCTTACTGTTTCGGCAGGAGGACTATGGCTACACCTTC
j_call: TRBJ1-1; d_call: TRBD1; clone_size: few; v_call: TRBV6-1; cdr3_aa: CASNDRAFRTEAFF; cdr3_nt: TGTGCCAGCAACGACAGGGCCTTTAGGACTGAAGCTTTCTTT
j_call: TRBJ1-1; d_call: TRBD1; clone_size: few; v_call: TRBV4-1; cdr3_aa: CASSQPRQGPGTEAFF; cdr3_nt: TGCGCCAGCAGCCAACCTCGACAGGGGCCGGGGACTGAAGCTTTCTTT
j_call: TRBJ2-3; d_call: TRBD2; clone_size: NA; v_call: TRBV27; cdr3_aa: CASSFWGAPGTSGRATDTQYF; cdr3_nt: TGTGCCAGCAGTTTTTGGGGGGCACCCGGGACTAGCGGGAGGGCTACAGATACGCAGTATTTT
j_call: TRBJ2-3; d_call: TRBD2; clone_size: NA; v_call: TRBV25-1; cdr3_aa: CASSFILAGVGDTQYF; cdr3_nt: TGTGCCAGCAGTTTTATCCTAGCGGGAGTCGGGGATACGCAGTATTTT
j_call: TRBJ1-1; d_call: NA; clone_size: NA; v_call: TRBV6-5; cdr3_aa: CASYRWEGMNTEAFF; cdr3_nt: TGTGCCAGCTATCGTTGGGAGGGCATGAACACTGAAGCTTTCTTT
j_call: TRBJ2-3; d_call: NA; clone_size: NA; v_call: TRBV9; cdr3_aa: CASSVGEDTQYF; cdr3_nt: TGTGCCAGCAGCGTAGGTGAGGATACGCAGTATTTT